This TCR beta chain was observed in a study of T cell responses to AZD1222 COVID-19 vaccine. Findings and limits, study-wide: Donors were largely white British and mainly female; clonal diversity was possibly underestimated.

Concerning this clone itself: Antigen specificity is unknown.

The CDR3 covers 15 residues. After removal of 1 base from V and 7 bases from J, the junction contained 9 bases not matched to a gene. CDR1 and CDR2 from the germline V gene are MDHEN and SYDVKM. This table comes from immunoSEQ multiplex PCR, and its TCRdb copy is limited to in-frame clones, with some not included. Among 120,000 or so clones listed, 90% were seen once. The gene calls are TRBV28 and TRBJ1-2; the match to TRBD1 covers 7 bases. The sequence was collected from an adult in good health. The sample consisted of peripheral blood, taken on day 0 of MenACWY control vaccination. The CDR3 reads CASSLSTGNIGGYTF. CDR3 nucleotides: TGTGCCAGCAGTTTATCGACAGGGAACATAGGTGGCTACACCTTC.